These 18 T cell receptor beta chains were sequenced from one sample in a study of Ad26.COV2.S vaccination and SARS-CoV-2 variants. Treatment of the sample: some 20 received Ad26.COV2.S at low or high dose, single or two shots; about 5 received placebo; per-sample allocation not given. Sampling was performed 63 days after the first vaccine or placebo injection. The method was immunoSEQ multiplex PCR; TCRdb's version includes in-frame clones alone and lacks a portion of them. The table lists about 350,000 clones, 80% to 90% of them singletons. Sequencing was performed on peripheral blood, taken in a trial of Ad26.COV2.S vaccine versus placebo. The source is a person aged 18-60 years who received the Ad26.COV2.S COVID-19 vaccine or a placebo.

The V call is TRBV2, the J call TRBJ2-1, with 8 bases lining up with TRBD1. V lost 4 bases to trimming and J lost 0 bases; unmatched junction nucleotides: 2. The CDR3 length is 15 residues. Germline V lookup: CDR1 SNHLY, CDR2 FYNNEI. The DNA of the CDR3 is TGTGCCAGCAGTGGGACAGGGTACTCCTACAATGAGCAGTTCTTC. This encodes CASSGTGYSYNEQFF.

The chain is built from TRBV4-3 and TRBJ2-3, with D maybe TRBD1 (5 bases). Germline CDR1 LGHNA, CDR2 YSLEER. The CDR3 covers 15 residues. The V end was cut by 0 bases, the J end by 5 bases, with 12 bases between. In nucleotides, the CDR3 is TGCGCCAGCAGCCAAGATCCGAGTAGGGGAGATACGCAGTATTTT. It encodes CASSQDPSRGDTQYF.

The chain carries TRBV5-4 and TRBJ1-5; D gene uncertain. Trimming stripped 4 bases from V and 4 bases from J, with 9 bases between. The CDR3 loop spans 13 amino acids. Germline CDR1 is SGHNT and CDR2 is YYREEE (reference sequence). CDR3 loop: CASSPTPNQPQHF. As DNA, the CDR3 is TGTGCCAGCAGCCCAACCCCAAATCAGCCCCAGCATTTT.

The gene calls are TRBV19 and TRBJ1-2; possible D gene TRBD1, 5 bases. V lost 5 bases and J lost 6, with 22 bases in between. The CDR3 length is 16 residues. Germline lookup yields CDR1 LNHDA and CDR2 SQIVND (reference sequence). The CDR3 region has the DNA TGTGCCAGTAGTCCCCGGGCAGGGAGGGAGGAACATGGCTACACCTTC. It yields the protein CASSPRAGREEHGYTF.

The CDR3 region is CASSAGGGINQPQHF. The CDR3 DNA reads TGTGCCAGCAGCGCAGGGGGCGGGATCAATCAGCCCCAGCATTTT. The chain is built from TRBV9 and TRBJ1-5; 8 positions agree with TRBD1. V was pared by 3 bases and J by 3 bases, with 5 bases of the junction left unmatched. Germline lookup yields CDR1 SGDLS and CDR2 YYNGEE. This CDR3 contains 15 residues.

V and J are TRBV13 and TRBJ2-2, with TRBD1 matching over 9 bases. The V and J ends lost 5 bases and 5 bases, in that order; junction bases with no gene match: 9. CDR1 is PRHDT and CDR2 is FYEKMQ in the germline V gene (reference sequence). This CDR3 region has 16 residues. The CDR3 loop is CASSPPGQGWTGELFF. The CDR3 coding sequence is TGTGCCAGCAGCCCGCCGGGACAGGGATGGACCGGGGAGCTGTTTTTT.

CDR3 in amino acids: CATSDSQGREQFF. CDR3 DNA: TGTGCCACCAGTGATTCACAGGGACGAGAGCAGTTCTTC. The chain uses TRBV24-1 and TRBJ2-1; a weak D match, TRBD1 (6 bases). Per germline, CDR1 KGHDR and CDR2 SFDVKD. Between the trimmed V and J ends, which lost 2 bases and 10 bases, there was a span of 11 bases. There are 13 residues in the CDR3.

The V and J genes are TRBV6-5 and TRBJ1-6; 10 bases agree with TRBD1. CDR1 is MNHEY, CDR2 SVGAGI, per germline. Trimming took 5 bases from V and 6 from J; bases not matched to a gene: 4. The CDR3 totals 15 residues. CDR3 sequence: CASSHRDRGNSPLHF. The CDR3 DNA reads TGTGCCAGCAGTCACCGGGACAGGGGTAATTCACCCCTCCACTTT.

This chain links TRBV29-1 with TRBJ1-1; D not resolved. This CDR3 has 12 amino acids. The germline V gene has CDR1 SQVTM and CDR2 ANQGSEA. V lost 4 bases to trimming and J lost 1 base, with 7 bases between them. The CDR3 loop reads CSVGGRNTEAFF. In nucleotides, the CDR3 is TGCAGCGTTGGTGGCCGGAACACTGAAGCTTTCTTT. The whole variable domain, remainder taken from reference TRBV29-1 and TRBJ1-1, is SAVISQKPSRDICQRGTSLTIQCQVDSQVTMMFWYRQQPGQSLTLIATANQGSEATYESGFVIDKFPISRPNLTFSTLTVSNMSPEDSSIYLCSVGGRNTEAFFGQGTRLTVV.

The count of this clone is one. The chain links TRBV5-4 to TRBJ2-7; D is uncertain. Germline lookup yields CDR1 SGHNT and CDR2 YYREEE (reference sequence). This CDR3 is 14 amino acids long. Trimming took 0 bases from V and 3 from J, leaving 10 bases between them. CDR3 sequence reads: CASSLGRIGYEQYF. The CDR3 DNA sequence: TGTGCCAGCAGCTTGGGACGGATCGGCTACGAGCAGTACTTC.

The chain employs TRBV6-6 and TRBJ1-2; the match to TRBD1 covers 9 bases. The CDR3 is 14 residues long. Germline V gene lookup returns CDR1 MNHNY and CDR2 SVGAGI (reference sequence). The V gene end was trimmed by 6 bases and the J gene end by 9 bases; junction bases not matched to a gene: 11. CDR3 protein: CASSPTGGSESYTF. The DNA for the CDR3 is TGTGCCAGCAGCCCCACAGGGGGCAGTGAGAGCTACACCTTC.

V gene TRBV6-5 combines with J gene TRBJ2-7; 11 bases agree with TRBD1. Germline V gene sequence: CDR1 MNHEY, CDR2 SVGAGI. This CDR3 has 15 residues. V dropped 6 bases and J dropped 3; count of bases not matched to a gene: 7. CDR3 protein: CASRPGTGGNYEQYF. The CDR3 nucleotides read TGTGCCAGCAGACCCGGGACAGGGGGGAACTACGAGCAGTACTTC.

The chain is built from TRBV4-2 and TRBJ2-1; 10 bases agree with TRBD2. Trimming removed 1 base from V and 4 bases from J; junction bases left unmatched: 7. Germline lookup yields CDR1 LGHNA and CDR2 YNFKEQ. This CDR3 is built from 17 residues. The CDR3 sequence is CASSQGTGTSVYNEQFF. The CDR3 DNA reads as TGTGCCAGCAGCCAAGGAACCGGGACTAGCGTATACAATGAGCAGTTCTTC.

This chain joins TRBV28 and TRBJ1-1; D is unresolved. This CDR3 spans 11 amino acids. Germline V CDR1 and CDR2: MDHEN, SYDVKM. Trimming removed 2 bases at V and 7 bases at J, with 5 bases between. The CDR3 sequence is CASSLEGEAFF. The CDR3 region has the DNA TGTGCCAGCAGTTTAGAAGGTGAAGCTTTCTTT.

The J gene is TRBJ1-1, the V gene TRBV5-1; weak D call: TRBD1 (5 bases). The CDR3 is 15 amino acids. Trimming stripped 0 bases from V and 0 bases from J, with 9 bases between. Germline-derived CDR1 and CDR2 are SGHRS and YFSETQ. The CDR3 protein is CASSLGGTLNTEAFF. CDR3 sequence (DNA): TGCGCCAGCAGCTTGGGGGGGACCCTGAACACTGAAGCTTTCTTT. The entire variable domain, with the rest obtained from reference TRBV5-1 and TRBJ1-1, is as follows: KAGVTQTPRYLIKTRGQQVTLSCSPISGHRSVSWYQQTPGQGLQFLFEYFSETQRNKGNFPGRFSGRQFSNSRSEMNVSTLELGDSALYLCASSLGGTLNTEAFFGQGTRLTVV.

The chain links TRBV28 to TRBJ1-1; 9 nucleotides agree with TRBD1. Germline V lookup: CDR1 MDHEN, CDR2 SYDVKM. The CDR3 loop spans 13 amino acids. After removal of 4 bases from V and 9 bases from J, the junction contained 6 bases not matched to a gene. In DNA form, the CDR3 reads TGTGCCAGCAGTTCCCCGGACAGGGGCCAAGCTTTCTTT. This sequence encodes CASSSPDRGQAFF.

This clone has a handful of counts. J is TRBJ1-1 and V is TRBV7-8, with D uncertain. The CDR3 has 14 amino acids. CDR1 is SGHVS, CDR2 FQNEAQ, per germline. The V end was cut by 1 base, the J end by 0 bases, with 6 bases between. CDR3 DNA sequence: TGTGCCAGCAGCTTAGAACGCATGAACACTGAAGCTTTCTTT. It codes for CASSLERMNTEAFF.

This chain uses TRBV18 with TRBJ2-6, with 10 positions matching TRBD1. CDR3 length: 17 residues. Germline loops: CDR1 KGHSH, CDR2 LQKENI. Losses at the gene ends were 3 bases for V and 4 bases for J; bases not matched to a gene: 6. The CDR3 protein is CASSPRQGAGGANVLTF. The CDR3 nucleotides read TGTGCCAGCTCACCCCGACAGGGGGCGGGAGGGGCCAACGTCCTGACTTTC. The full variable domain, completed using reference TRBV18 and TRBJ2-6, is NAGVMQNPRHLVRRRGQEARLRCSPMKGHSHVYWYRQLPEEGLKFMVYLQKENIIDESGMPKERFSAEFPKEGPSILRIQQVVRGDSAAYFCASSPRQGAGGANVLTFGAGSRLTVL.